This entry is about one T cell receptor beta chain. Its target is not known. This CDR3 contains 14 residues. The germline V gene encodes CDR1 SGHTA and CDR2 FQGNSA. V lost 1 base, J lost 1 base, and 7 bases lay in between. TCRdb re-called the RT-PCR reads with MiXCR, one entry per CDR3 protein. The sample lists 650,000 to 800,000 distinct CDR3 sequences; 14% were seen once. This sample is part of a study of response to subunit inactivated influenza vaccine. Points from the study as a whole: The authors suggested that few new T cells are recruited per seasonal influenza vaccination.

Sequenced here: PBMCs from blood, sampled around two weeks before vaccination. The sequence derives from a man aged 45-60 years who received an inactivated influenza vaccine. This chain links TRBV7-2 with TRBJ1-1; D is ambiguous. In DNA form, the CDR3 reads TGTGCCAGCAGCTTAGTGAGACGGAACACTGAAGCTTTCTTT. Translated, it gives CASSLVRRNTEAFF.